Below, 18 T cell receptor beta chains from the same sample are listed, as sequenced in a study of cytotoxic CD8 clonotypes in ibrutinib-treated CLL. Libraries were prepared by immunoSEQ multiplex PCR; TCRdb keeps only in-frame clonotypes and omits some of them. The sample lists 250,000 to 350,000 clones, approximately 76% occurring once. The sample was PBMCs, taken at disease progression, from a patient treated with ibrutinib. These receptors originate from a human donor with chronic lymphocytic leukemia.

V usage is TRBV28 and J usage is TRBJ2-5; 7 nucleotides match TRBD2. Germline V gives CDR1 MDHEN, CDR2 SYDVKM. V lost 2 bases, J lost 5 bases, and 8 bases stayed unmatched. CDR3 length: 15 amino acids. The CDR3 sequence: CASSLGGVVKETQYF. CDR3 nucleotides: TGTGCCAGCAGTTTAGGGGGGGTAGTGAAGGAGACCCAGTACTTC.

The rearrangement links TRBV2 to TRBJ1-4; D is unclear. The V and J ends lost 5 bases and 4 bases respectively, with 14 bases between them. CDR1 SNHLY and CDR2 FYNNEI come from the germline V gene. The CDR3 covers 15 residues. The CDR3: CASSQTRAVNEKLFF. DNA of the CDR3: TGTGCCAGCAGTCAGACACGGGCTGTTAATGAAAAACTGTTTTTT. Full variable domain (outside the CDR3, taken from reference TRBV2 and TRBJ1-4): EPEVTQTPSHQVTQMGQEVILRCVPISNHLYFYWYRQILGQKVEFLVSFYNNEISEKSEIFDDQFSVERPDGSNFTLKIRSTKLEDSAMYFCASSQTRAVNEKLFFGSGTQLSVL.

This CDR3 reads CASSYSGPPPGEQYF. CDR3 DNA: TGTGCCAGCAGTTACTCAGGGCCCCCCCCGGGCGAGCAGTACTTC. The genes are TRBV6-5 and TRBJ2-7; D call uncertain. The CDR3 has 15 residues. Deletions cut 0 bases from V and 6 bases from J, with 15 bases between. CDR1 and CDR2 from the germline V gene are MNHEY and SVGAGI.

V and J are TRBV7-3 and TRBJ2-6, with D possibly being TRBD2 (6 bases). The V end was cut by 5 bases, the J end by 1 base, with 9 bases between. The CDR3 totals 15 residues. Germline CDR1 reads SGHTA; CDR2 reads FQGTGA. The CDR3 spells CASSPRGSGANVLTF. Written as DNA, the CDR3 is TGTGCCAGCAGCCCCCGGGGGTCTGGGGCCAACGTCCTGACTTTC.

This clone was recorded a few times. This chain joins TRBV7-9 and TRBJ2-2; the match to TRBD2 covers 11 bases. In germline, CDR1 is SEHNR, CDR2 FQNEAQ (reference sequence). The junction had 3 bases not matched to a gene; V was cut back by 5 bases and J by 4 bases. The CDR3 sequence is 15 residues long. The CDR3 nucleotides read TGTGCCAGCAGCCACGGACTAGCGGGCACCGGGGAGCTGTTTTTT. Translated: CASSHGLAGTGELFF.

This chain joins TRBV4-1 and TRBJ2-3; TRBD2 matches 9 bases. V was clipped by 0 bases and J by 2 bases; unmatched bases: 3. CDR3 size: 16 residues. Germline V CDR1 and CDR2: MGHRA, YSYEKL. CDR3: CASSQETSGYTDTQYF. DNA for the CDR3: TGCGCCAGCAGCCAAGAGACTAGCGGATACACAGATACGCAGTATTTT.

The V call is TRBV5-1, the J call TRBJ1-3; D may be TRBD1 (5 bases). This CDR3 is 17 amino acids long. The ends were cut back, 4 bases at V and 0 bases at J, with 17 bases in the middle. Germline CDR1 SGHRS, CDR2 YFSETQ. CDR3 amino acids: CASSDRRDLSSGNTIYF. In DNA form, the CDR3 reads TGCGCCAGCAGCGACCGAAGGGACCTCAGCTCTGGAAACACCATATATTTT. The full variable domain, rest sourced from reference TRBV5-1 and TRBJ1-3, is KAGVTQTPRYLIKTRGQQVTLSCSPISGHRSVSWYQQTPGQGLQFLFEYFSETQRNKGNFPGRFSGRQFSNSRSEMNVSTLELGDSALYLCASSDRRDLSSGNTIYFGEGSWLTVV.

The V call is TRBV20-1, the J call TRBJ2-7; D not resolved. The CDR3 spans 11 residues. Trimming took 8 bases from V and 5 from J, leaving 13 bases between them. CDR1 is DFQATT, CDR2 SNEGSKA, per germline (reference sequence). The CDR3 sequence: CSLSLGNEQYF. The CDR3 region has the DNA TGCAGTCTTTCTCTAGGTAACGAGCAGTACTTC.

The V call is TRBV7-2, the J call TRBJ1-1; D is possibly TRBD1 (5 bases). In germline, CDR1 is SGHTA, CDR2 FQGNSA. This CDR3 contains 11 residues. Deletions cut 6 bases from V and 7 bases from J, with 9 bases between. CDR3 sequence (DNA): TGTGCCAGCAGTCGGGGCAATGAAGCTTTCTTT. Translating gives CASSRGNEAFF.

This chain joins TRBV9 and TRBJ2-1; 7 bases fit TRBD1. The junction had 9 bases not matched to a gene; V was cut back by 4 bases and J by 5 bases. The CDR3 has 15 residues. CDR1 is SGDLS, CDR2 YYNGEE, per germline. In DNA, the CDR3 is TGTGCCAGCAGCCTGGGACAGCTGGCGCACAATGAGCAGTTCTTC. This gives the protein CASSLGQLAHNEQFF.

This chain joins TRBV6-5 and TRBJ2-7; D is ambiguous. V lost 2 bases and J 3 bases, leaving 5 bases between the germline ends. The CDR3 totals 12 residues. The germline gives CDR1 MNHEY, CDR2 SVGAGI. CDR3 sequence: CASSYPGYEQYF. The CDR3 nucleotides are TGTGCCAGCAGTTACCCAGGCTACGAGCAGTACTTC.

This clone was counted once. This sequence joins TRBV7-8 and TRBJ2-3; 8 bases map to TRBD2. The trim removed 2 bases at V and 0 bases at J, leaving 4 bases unmatched. The germline CDR1 and CDR2 sequences are SGHVS and FQNEAQ. The CDR3 contains 16 residues. The CDR3 nucleotides read TGTGCCAGCAGCTTAAGGGCTAGCGGGAGCACAGATACGCAGTATTTT. It is translated as CASSLRASGSTDTQYF.

A few counts support this clone. The chain uses TRBV25-1 and TRBJ1-2, with D possibly matching TRBD1 (5 bases). Germline CDR1 MGHDK, CDR2 SYGVNS. The CDR3 consists of 15 residues. The V end lost 3 bases, the J end lost 3 bases, and 14 bases lay between the germline ends. DNA for the CDR3: TGTGCCAGCAGTGATGGGGCAGGGAAGGACTATGGCTACACCTTC. Protein: CASSDGAGKDYGYTF.

The chain couples TRBV7-2 to TRBJ2-2, with no clear D. The germline V and J ends were trimmed by 5 bases and 3 bases, with 4 bases remaining between them. This CDR3 is 12 amino acids long. CDR1 and CDR2 (germline): SGHTA, FQGNSA. CDR3 nucleotide sequence: TGTACCAGCAGCCCAGACACCGGGGAGCTGTTTTTT. This sequence encodes CTSSPDTGELFF.

The chain combines TRBV7-9 with TRBJ2-1; maybe TRBD2 (6 bases). This CDR3 contains 14 residues. Trimming removed 1 base at V and 5 bases at J, with 9 bases between. CDR1 and CDR2 from the germline V gene are SEHNR and FQNEAQ (reference sequence). The CDR3 region is CASSLGLGDNEQFF. Written as DNA, the CDR3 is TGTGCCAGCAGCTTAGGACTAGGGGACAATGAGCAGTTCTTC.

This clone has a handful of counts. The chain couples TRBV5-6 to TRBJ2-7; perhaps TRBD2 as D (6 bases). Per germline, CDR1 SGHDT and CDR2 YYEEEE. The CDR3 runs to 16 residues. Trimming took 0 bases from V and 2 from J, leaving 15 bases between them. CDR3 protein: CASSLEVGDSPYEQYF. The CDR3 DNA is TGTGCCAGCAGCTTGGAAGTGGGGGACTCCCCCTACGAGCAGTACTTC.

This sequence joins TRBV4-2 and TRBJ2-7, with 11 bases aligning to TRBD2. After removal of 0 bases from V and 0 bases from J, the junction contained 4 bases not matched to a gene. This CDR3 has 17 amino acids. The germline gives CDR1 LGHNA, CDR2 YNFKEQ. DNA of the CDR3: TGTGCCAGCAGCCAAGAGTCTAGCGGGGGGACCTCCTACGAGCAGTACTTC. It codes for CASSQESSGGTSYEQYF.

The chain joins TRBV9 to TRBJ2-2, with 14 bases aligning to TRBD2. Germline V gives CDR1 SGDLS, CDR2 YYNGEE. V lost 3 bases and J lost 7; bases outside the gene matches: 8. The CDR3 is 17 residues long. The CDR3 region has the DNA TGTGCCAGCAGCGATCAGACTAGCGGGGGGGCCTACGGGGAGCTGTTTTTT. Amino acids: CASSDQTSGGAYGELFF.